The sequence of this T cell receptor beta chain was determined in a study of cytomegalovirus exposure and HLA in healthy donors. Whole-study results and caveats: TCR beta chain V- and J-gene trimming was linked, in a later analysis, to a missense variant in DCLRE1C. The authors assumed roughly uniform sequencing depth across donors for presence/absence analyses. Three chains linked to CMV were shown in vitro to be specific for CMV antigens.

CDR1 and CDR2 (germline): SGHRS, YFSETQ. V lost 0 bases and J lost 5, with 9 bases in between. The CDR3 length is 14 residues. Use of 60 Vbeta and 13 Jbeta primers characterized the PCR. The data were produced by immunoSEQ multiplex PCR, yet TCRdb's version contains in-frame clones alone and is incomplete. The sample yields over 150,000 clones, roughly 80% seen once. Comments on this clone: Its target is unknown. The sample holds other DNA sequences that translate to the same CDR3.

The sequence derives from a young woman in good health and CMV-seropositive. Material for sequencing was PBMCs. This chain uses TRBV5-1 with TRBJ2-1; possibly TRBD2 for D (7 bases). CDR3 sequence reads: CASSLGGGDNEQFF. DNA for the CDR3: TGCGCCAGCAGCTTGGGCGGGGGCGACAATGAGCAGTTCTTC. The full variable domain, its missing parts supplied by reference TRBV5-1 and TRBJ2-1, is KAGVTQTPRYLIKTRGQQVTLSCSPISGHRSVSWYQQTPGQGLQFLFEYFSETQRNKGNFPGRFSGRQFSNSRSEMNVSTLELGDSALYLCASSLGGGDNEQFFGPGTRLTVL.